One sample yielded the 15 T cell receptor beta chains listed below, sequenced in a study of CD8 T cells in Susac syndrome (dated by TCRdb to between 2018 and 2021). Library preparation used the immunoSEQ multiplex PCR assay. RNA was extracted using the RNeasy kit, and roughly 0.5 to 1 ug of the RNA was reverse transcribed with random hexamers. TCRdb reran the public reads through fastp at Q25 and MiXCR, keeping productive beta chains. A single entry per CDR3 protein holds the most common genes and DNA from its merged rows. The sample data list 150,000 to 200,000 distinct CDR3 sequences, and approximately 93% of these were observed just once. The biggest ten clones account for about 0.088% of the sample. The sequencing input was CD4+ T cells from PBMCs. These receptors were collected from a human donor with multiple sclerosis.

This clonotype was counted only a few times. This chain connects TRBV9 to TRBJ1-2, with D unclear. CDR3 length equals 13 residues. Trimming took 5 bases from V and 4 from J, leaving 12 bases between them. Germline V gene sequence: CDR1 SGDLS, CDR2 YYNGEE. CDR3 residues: CASSGPLVYGYTF. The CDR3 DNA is TGTGCCAGCAGTGGTCCACTCGTCTATGGCTACACCTTC.

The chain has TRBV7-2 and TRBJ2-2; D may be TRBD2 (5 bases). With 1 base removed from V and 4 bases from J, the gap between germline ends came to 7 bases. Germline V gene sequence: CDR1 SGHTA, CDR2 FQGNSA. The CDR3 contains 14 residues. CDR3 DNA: TGTGCCAGCAGCTTAGGGAGGAGCACCGGGGAGCTGTTTTTT. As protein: CASSLGRSTGELFF.

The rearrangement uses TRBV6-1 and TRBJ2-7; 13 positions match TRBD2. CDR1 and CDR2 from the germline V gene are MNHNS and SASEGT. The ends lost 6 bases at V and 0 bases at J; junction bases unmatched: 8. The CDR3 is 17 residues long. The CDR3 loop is CASRPRTSGSLSYEQYF. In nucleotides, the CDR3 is TGTGCCAGCAGACCCCGGACTAGCGGGAGCCTCTCCTACGAGCAGTACTTC.

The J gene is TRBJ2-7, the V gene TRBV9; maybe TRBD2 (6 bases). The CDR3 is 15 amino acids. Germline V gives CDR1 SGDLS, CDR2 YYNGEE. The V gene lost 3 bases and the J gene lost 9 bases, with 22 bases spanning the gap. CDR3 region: CASSESHGGASGQYF. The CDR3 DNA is TGTGCCAGCAGCGAGAGCCACGGCGGGGCTTCGGGGCAGTACTTC.

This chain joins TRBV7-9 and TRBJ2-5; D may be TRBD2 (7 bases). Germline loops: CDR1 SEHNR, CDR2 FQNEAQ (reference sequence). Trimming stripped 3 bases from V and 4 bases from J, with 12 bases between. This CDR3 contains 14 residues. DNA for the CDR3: TGTGCCAGCAGCTTGGGGGGGGCAAGAGAGACCCAGTACTTC. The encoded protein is CASSLGGARETQYF. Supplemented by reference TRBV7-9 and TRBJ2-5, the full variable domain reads DTGVSQNPRHKITKRGQNVTFRCDPISEHNRLYWYRQTLGQGPEFLTYFQNEAQLEKSRLLSDRFSAERPKGSFSTLEIQRTEQGDSAMYLCASSLGGARETQYFGPGTRLLVL.

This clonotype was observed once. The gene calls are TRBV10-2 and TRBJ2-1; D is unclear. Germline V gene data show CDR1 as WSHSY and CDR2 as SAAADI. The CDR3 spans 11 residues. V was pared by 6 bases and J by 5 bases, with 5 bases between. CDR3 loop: CASRADNEQFF. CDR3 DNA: TGCGCCAGCAGGGCGGACAATGAGCAGTTCTTC.

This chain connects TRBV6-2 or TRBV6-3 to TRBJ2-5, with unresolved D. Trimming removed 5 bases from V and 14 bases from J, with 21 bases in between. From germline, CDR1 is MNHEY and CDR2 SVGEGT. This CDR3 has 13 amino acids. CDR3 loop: CASSPTTDTPVYF. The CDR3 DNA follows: TGTGCCAGCAGTCCCACGACCGACACGCCTGTCTACTTC.

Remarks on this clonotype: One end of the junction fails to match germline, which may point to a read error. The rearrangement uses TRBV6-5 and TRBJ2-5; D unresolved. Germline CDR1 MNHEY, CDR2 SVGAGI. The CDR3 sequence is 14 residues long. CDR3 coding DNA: TGTGCCAGCAGTCAAAATACGGACCAGGAGACCCAGTACTTC. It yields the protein CASSQNTDQETQYF.

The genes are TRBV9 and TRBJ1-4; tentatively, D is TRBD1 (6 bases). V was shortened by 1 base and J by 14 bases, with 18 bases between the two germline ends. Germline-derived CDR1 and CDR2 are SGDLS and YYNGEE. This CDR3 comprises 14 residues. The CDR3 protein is CASSVLWPGQYLFF. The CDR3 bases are TGTGCCAGCAGCGTATTATGGCCAGGACAGTATCTGTTTTTT. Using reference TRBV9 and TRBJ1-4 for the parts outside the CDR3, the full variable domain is DSGVTQTPKHLITATGQRVTLRCSPRSGDLSVYWYQQSLDQGLQFLIQYYNGEERAKGNILERFSAQQFPDLHSELNLSSLELGDSALYFCASSVLWPGQYLFFGSGTQLSVL.

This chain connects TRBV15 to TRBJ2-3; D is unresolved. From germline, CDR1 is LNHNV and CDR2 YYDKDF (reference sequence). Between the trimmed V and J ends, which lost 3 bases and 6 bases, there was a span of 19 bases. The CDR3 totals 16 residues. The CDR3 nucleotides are TGTGCCACCAGCAGTGGCACAAGCGTCTCCGCGGATACGCAGTATTTT. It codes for CATSSGTSVSADTQYF.

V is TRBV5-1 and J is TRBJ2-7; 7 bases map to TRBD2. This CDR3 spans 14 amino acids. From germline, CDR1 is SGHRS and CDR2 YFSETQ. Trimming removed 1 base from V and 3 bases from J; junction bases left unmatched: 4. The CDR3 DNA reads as TGCGCCAGCAGCTTGCGAGTAGCGGGCTACGAGCAGTACTTC. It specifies CASSLRVAGYEQYF.

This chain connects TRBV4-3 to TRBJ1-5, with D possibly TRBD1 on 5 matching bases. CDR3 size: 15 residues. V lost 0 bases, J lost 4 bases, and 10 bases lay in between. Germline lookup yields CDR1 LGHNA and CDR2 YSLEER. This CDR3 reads CASSQERGRNQPQHF. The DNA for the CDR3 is TGCGCCAGCAGCCAAGAGCGGGGACGGAATCAGCCCCAGCATTTT.

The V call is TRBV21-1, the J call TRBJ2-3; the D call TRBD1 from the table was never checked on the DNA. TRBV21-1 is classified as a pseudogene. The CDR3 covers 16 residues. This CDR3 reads CASSGPGTGGSDTQYF. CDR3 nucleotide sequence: TGTGCCAGCAGCGGTCCCGGGACAGGGGGCAGCGATACGCAGTATTTT.

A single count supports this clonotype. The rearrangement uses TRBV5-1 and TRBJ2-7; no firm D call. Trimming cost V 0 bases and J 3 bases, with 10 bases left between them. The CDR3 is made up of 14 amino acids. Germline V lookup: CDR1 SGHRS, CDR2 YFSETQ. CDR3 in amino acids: CASSLGQVVYEQYF. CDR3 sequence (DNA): TGCGCCAGCAGCTTGGGCCAGGTCGTCTACGAGCAGTACTTC.

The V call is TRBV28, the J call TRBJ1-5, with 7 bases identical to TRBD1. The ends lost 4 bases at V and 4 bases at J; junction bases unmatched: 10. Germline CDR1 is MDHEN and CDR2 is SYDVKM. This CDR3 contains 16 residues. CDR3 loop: CASSSGQALRNQPQHF. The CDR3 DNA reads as TGTGCCAGCAGTTCCGGACAGGCCCTAAGGAATCAGCCCCAGCATTTT.